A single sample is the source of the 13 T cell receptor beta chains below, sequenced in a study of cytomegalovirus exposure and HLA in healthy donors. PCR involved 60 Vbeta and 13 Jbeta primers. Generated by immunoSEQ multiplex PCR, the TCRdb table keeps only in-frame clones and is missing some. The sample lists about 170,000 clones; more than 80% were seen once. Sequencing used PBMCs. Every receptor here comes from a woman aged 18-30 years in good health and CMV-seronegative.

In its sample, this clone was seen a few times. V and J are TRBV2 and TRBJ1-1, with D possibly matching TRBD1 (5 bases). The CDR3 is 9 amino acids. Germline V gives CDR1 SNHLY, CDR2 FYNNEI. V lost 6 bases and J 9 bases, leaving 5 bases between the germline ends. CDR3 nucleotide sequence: TGTGCCAGCAGGGACAAAGCTTTCTTT. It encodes CASRDKAFF.

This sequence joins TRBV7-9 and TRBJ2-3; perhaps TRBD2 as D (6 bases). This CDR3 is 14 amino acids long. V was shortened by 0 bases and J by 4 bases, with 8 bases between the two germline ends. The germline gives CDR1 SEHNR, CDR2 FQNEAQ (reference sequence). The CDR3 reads CASSLAGTPDTQYF. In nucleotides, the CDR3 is TGTGCCAGCAGCTTAGCCGGGACTCCAGATACGCAGTATTTT. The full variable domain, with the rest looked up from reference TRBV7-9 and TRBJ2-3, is DTGVSQNPRHKITKRGQNVTFRCDPISEHNRLYWYRQTLGQGPEFLTYFQNEAQLEKSRLLSDRFSAERPKGSFSTLEIQRTEQGDSAMYLCASSLAGTPDTQYFGPGTRLTVL.

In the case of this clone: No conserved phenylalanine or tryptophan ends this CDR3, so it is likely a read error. Written as DNA, the CDR3 is TGTGCCAGCAGCTCGCGGACAGGTGCTAACTATGGCTACACCCTC. Translated, it gives CASSSRTGANYGYTL. The genes are TRBV7-2 and TRBJ1-2, with 7 nucleotides matching TRBD1. Germline-derived CDR1 and CDR2 are SGHTA and FQGNSA. Unmatched junction bases numbered 5, after V lost 4 bases and J lost 0 bases. The CDR3 sequence is 15 residues long.

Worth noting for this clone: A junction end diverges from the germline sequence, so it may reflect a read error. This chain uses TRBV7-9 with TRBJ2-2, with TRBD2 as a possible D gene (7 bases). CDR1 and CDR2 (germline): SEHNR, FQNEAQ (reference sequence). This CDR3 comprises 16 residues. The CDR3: CSSSGWGGPNTGELFF. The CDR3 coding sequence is TGTTCCAGTAGCGGTTGGGGGGGCCCGAACACCGGGGAGCTGTTTTTT.

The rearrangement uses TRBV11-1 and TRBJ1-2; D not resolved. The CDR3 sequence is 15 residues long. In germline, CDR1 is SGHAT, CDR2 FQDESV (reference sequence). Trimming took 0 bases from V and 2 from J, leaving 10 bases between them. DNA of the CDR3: TGTGCCAGCAGCTTAGCGCCGAGAACCAACTATGGCTACACCTTC. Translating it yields CASSLAPRTNYGYTF.

CDR3 sequence (DNA): TGTGCCAGCAGCTCGACCGGACAGTGGCGGGGGGAGCTGTTTTTT. Its translation is CASSSTGQWRGELFF. The chain uses TRBV7-3 and TRBJ2-2, with a possible D match to TRBD1 (6 bases). V lost 4 bases to trimming and J lost 8 bases, with 17 bases between them. CDR1 is SGHTA and CDR2 is FQGTGA in the germline V gene. This CDR3 region has 15 residues.

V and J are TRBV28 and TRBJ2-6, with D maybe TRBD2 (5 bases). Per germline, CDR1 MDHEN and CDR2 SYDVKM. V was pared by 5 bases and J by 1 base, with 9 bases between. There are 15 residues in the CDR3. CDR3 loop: CASSGTGSGANVLTF. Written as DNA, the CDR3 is TGTGCCAGCAGTGGCACGGGGTCTGGGGCCAACGTCCTGACTTTC.

The CDR3 sequence is CASRGAVGQPQHF. The CDR3 DNA sequence: TGTGCCAGCCGGGGGGCCGTCGGTCAGCCCCAGCATTTT. J is TRBJ1-5 and V is TRBV2; the D gene is possibly TRBD1 (6 bases). The CDR3 contains 13 residues. CDR1 SNHLY and CDR2 FYNNEI come from the germline V gene. V lost 8 bases and J 6 bases, leaving 14 bases between the germline ends.

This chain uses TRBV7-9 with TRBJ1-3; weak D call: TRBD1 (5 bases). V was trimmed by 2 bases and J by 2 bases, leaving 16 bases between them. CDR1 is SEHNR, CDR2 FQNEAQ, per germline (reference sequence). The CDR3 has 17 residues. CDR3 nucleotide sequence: TGTGCCAGCAGCTTAACGGGACTCCAAAAGGCTGGAAACACCATATATTTT. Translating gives CASSLTGLQKAGNTIYF.

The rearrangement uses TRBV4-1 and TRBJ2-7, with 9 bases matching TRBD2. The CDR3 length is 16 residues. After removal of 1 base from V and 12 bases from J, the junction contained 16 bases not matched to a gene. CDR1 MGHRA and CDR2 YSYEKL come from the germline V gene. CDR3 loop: CASSQGKGAPSGARYF. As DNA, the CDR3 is TGCGCCAGCAGCCAAGGGAAGGGGGCGCCTAGCGGGGCCCGGTACTTC.

DNA for the CDR3: TGTGCCAGCAGCCAAGACGGGACTCTAGATCAGCCCCAGCATTTT. This translates into CASSQDGTLDQPQHF. This chain uses TRBV4-2 with TRBJ1-5; D perhaps matches TRBD1 (5 bases). V was pared by 0 bases and J by 5 bases, with 11 bases between. The CDR3 contains 15 residues. CDR1 LGHNA and CDR2 YNFKEQ come from the germline V gene.

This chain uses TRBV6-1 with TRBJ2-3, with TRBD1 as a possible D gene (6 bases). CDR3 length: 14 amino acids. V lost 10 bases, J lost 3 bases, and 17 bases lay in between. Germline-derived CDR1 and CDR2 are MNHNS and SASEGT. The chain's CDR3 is CATRQGFGTDTQYF. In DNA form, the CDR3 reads TGTGCCACGCGGCAGGGGTTCGGGACAGATACGCAGTATTTT.

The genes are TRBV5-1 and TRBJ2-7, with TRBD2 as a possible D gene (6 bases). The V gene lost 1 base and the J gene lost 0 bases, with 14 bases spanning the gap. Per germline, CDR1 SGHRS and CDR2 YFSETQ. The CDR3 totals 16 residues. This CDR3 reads CASSLMGGQHSYEQYF. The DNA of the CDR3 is TGCGCCAGCAGCTTGATGGGAGGACAACACTCCTACGAGCAGTACTTC.